This TCR beta chain stems from a study of response to subunit inactivated influenza vaccine. Study-wide results and caveats: Few additional T cells are recruited per seasonal influenza vaccination, authors suggested.

TCRdb reanalysed the RT-PCR reads using MiXCR and keeps one entry per CDR3 protein. Here the sample spans around 580,000 distinct CDR3 sequences, around 15% being singletons. The CDR3 is made up of 12 amino acids. The germline CDR1 and CDR2 sequences are SEHNR and FQNEAQ (reference sequence). Trimming removed 5 bases from V and 5 bases from J, with 10 bases in between. Only a few counts were recorded for this clonotype. The antigen is undetermined. This specimen was PBMCs from blood, taken 12 days after vaccination. This receptor was obtained from a man aged 45-60 years who received an inactivated influenza vaccine. The chain couples TRBV7-9 to TRBJ2-7; D is ambiguous. The CDR3 loop reads CASSQSGDEQYF. For the CDR3, the DNA is TGTGCCAGCAGCCAATCTGGGGACGAGCAGTACTTC.